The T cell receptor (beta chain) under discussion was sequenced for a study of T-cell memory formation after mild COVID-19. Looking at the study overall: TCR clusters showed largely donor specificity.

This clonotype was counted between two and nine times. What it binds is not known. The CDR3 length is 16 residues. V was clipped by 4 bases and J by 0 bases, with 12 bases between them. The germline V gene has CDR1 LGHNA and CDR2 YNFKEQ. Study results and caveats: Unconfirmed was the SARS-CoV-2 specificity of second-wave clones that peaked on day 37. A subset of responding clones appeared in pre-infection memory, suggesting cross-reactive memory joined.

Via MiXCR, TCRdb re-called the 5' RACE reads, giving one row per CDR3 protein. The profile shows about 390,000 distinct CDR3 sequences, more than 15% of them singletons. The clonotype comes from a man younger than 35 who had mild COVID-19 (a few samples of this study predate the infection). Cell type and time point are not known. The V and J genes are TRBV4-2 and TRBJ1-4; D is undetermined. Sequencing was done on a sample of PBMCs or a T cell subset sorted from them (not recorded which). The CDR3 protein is CASSPLSGATNEKLFF. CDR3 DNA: TGTGCCAGCAGCCCTCTGTCGGGCGCAACTAATGAAAAACTGTTTTTT.